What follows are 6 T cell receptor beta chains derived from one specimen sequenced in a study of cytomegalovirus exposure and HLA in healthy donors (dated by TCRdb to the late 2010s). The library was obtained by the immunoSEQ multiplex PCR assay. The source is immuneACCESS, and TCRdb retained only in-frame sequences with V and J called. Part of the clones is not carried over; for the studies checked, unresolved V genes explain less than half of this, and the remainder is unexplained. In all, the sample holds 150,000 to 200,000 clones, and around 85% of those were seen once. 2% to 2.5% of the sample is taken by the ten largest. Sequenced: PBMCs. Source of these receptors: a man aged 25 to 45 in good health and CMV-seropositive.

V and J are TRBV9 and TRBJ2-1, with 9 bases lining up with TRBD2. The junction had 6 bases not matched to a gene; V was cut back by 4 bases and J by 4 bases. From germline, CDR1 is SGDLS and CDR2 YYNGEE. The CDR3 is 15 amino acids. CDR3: CASSPAGGTYNEQFF. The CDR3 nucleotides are TGTGCCAGCAGCCCAGCGGGGGGCACATACAATGAGCAGTTCTTC.

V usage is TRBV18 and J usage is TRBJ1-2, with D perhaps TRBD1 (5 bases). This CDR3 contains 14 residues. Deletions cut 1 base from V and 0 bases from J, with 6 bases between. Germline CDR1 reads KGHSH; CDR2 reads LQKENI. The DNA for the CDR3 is TGTGCCAGCTCACCACGACAGACTAACTATGGCTACACCTTC. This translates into CASSPRQTNYGYTF.

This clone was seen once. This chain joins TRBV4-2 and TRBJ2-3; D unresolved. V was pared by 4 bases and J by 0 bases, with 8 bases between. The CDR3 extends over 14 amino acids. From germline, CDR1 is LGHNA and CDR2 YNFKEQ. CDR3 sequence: CASSRDPSTDTQYF. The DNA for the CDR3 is TGTGCCAGCAGCCGAGACCCTAGCACAGATACGCAGTATTTT.

The CDR3 DNA sequence: TGTGCCAGCAGCGGGGGGGGCTTGGGCACTGAAGCTTTCTTT. Protein: CASSGGGLGTEAFF. This rearrangement joins TRBV9 to TRBJ1-1, with D perhaps TRBD1 (6 bases). The germline V gene encodes CDR1 SGDLS and CDR2 YYNGEE. V was trimmed by 3 bases and J by 4 bases, leaving 13 bases between them. CDR3 length: 14 amino acids. Drawing the rest from reference TRBV9 and TRBJ1-1, the complete variable domain is DSGVTQTPKHLITATGQRVTLRCSPRSGDLSVYWYQQSLDQGLQFLIQYYNGEERAKGNILERFSAQQFPDLHSELNLSSLELGDSALYFCASSGGGLGTEAFFGQGTRLTVV.

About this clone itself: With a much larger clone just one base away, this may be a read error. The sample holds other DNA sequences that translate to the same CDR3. The CDR3 DNA reads TGTGCCAGCAGTGAACTAGCGGGGGGCCAAGAGACCCAGTACTTC. Its protein is CASSELAGGQETQYF. V is TRBV6-4 and J is TRBJ2-5; 12 bases are a match to TRBD2. Germline V gene sequence: CDR1 MRHNA, CDR2 SNTAGT. The CDR3 runs to 15 residues. The V segment lost 3 bases and the J segment 1 base; nucleotides outside the gene matches: 0.

CDR3 nucleotides: TGTGCCAGCAGTTTATCAGGCAACCTAGCCAAAAACATTCAGTACTTC. Protein sequence: CASSLSGNLAKNIQYF. The chain has TRBV28 and TRBJ2-4; D is unresolved. The CDR3 is 16 amino acids. Trimming stripped 1 base from V and 0 bases from J, with 10 bases between. The germline gives CDR1 MDHEN, CDR2 SYDVKM.